The 14 T cell receptor beta chains below all came from one sample that was sequenced in a study of OX40 agonist ivuxolimab in advanced cancers. Profiling relied on immunoSEQ multiplex PCR, and the TCRdb table lists in-frame clones only, not all of them. The table has tens of thousands of clones, approximately 87% seen once; the top ten hold approximately 3.7%. The sequencing here drew on CD4+ or CD8+ T cells sorted from blood, taken in a trial of the OX40 agonist ivuxolimab. These receptors all stem from an adult with an advanced solid tumor such as melanoma, head and neck, liver or kidney cancer.

This rearrangement joins TRBV6-1 to TRBJ2-5; 11 nucleotides align to TRBD2. The V gene's germline CDR1 is MNHNS and CDR2 SASEGT. J was trimmed by 0 bases and V by 3 bases; bases with no gene match: 6. The CDR3 runs 17 residues. CDR3 loop: CASSEGRLAGHQETQYF. CDR3 nucleotides: TGTGCCAGCAGTGAGGGTCGACTAGCGGGGCACCAAGAGACCCAGTACTTC.

This clone was counted once. The gene calls are TRBV13 and TRBJ2-2; D unresolved. Germline CDR1 is PRHDT and CDR2 is FYEKMQ (reference sequence). The CDR3 has 14 amino acids. The V gene lost 4 bases and the J gene lost 2 bases, with 8 bases spanning the gap. CDR3 nucleotide sequence: TGTGCCAGCAGCTCTAACAGAAACACCGGGGAGCTGTTTTTT. This translates into CASSSNRNTGELFF.

The chain joins TRBV7-9 to TRBJ2-3, with 15 bases lining up with TRBD2. This CDR3 region has 19 residues. With 1 base clipped from V and 4 bases from J, the junction kept 9 bases outside the gene matches. Germline CDR1 and CDR2: SEHNR and FQNEAQ (reference sequence). The CDR3 spells CASSLGGLAGGPGADTQYF. CDR3 coding DNA: TGTGCCAGCAGCTTAGGTGGACTAGCGGGAGGGCCTGGGGCAGATACGCAGTATTTT.

The chain employs TRBV10-2 and TRBJ2-5, with D hard to call. CDR1 is WSHSY and CDR2 is SAAADI in the germline V gene. Trimming removed 5 bases from V and 7 bases from J, with 11 bases in between. The CDR3 totals 12 residues. The CDR3 here is CASSPPGGTQYF. The CDR3 coding sequence is TGCGCCAGCAGTCCCCCGGGTGGGACCCAGTACTTC.

This sequence joins TRBV4-1 and TRBJ1-3; maybe TRBD1 (5 bases). The CDR3 spans 14 residues. Trimming shortened V by 6 bases and J by 0 bases, and 9 bases separated the two germline ends. The germline CDR1 and CDR2 sequences are MGHRA and YSYEKL. The CDR3 sequence is CASRVGPSGNTIYF. The CDR3 DNA follows: TGCGCCAGCAGGGTGGGACCCTCTGGAAACACCATATATTTT.

This chain uses TRBV9 with TRBJ2-7; 13 bases align to TRBD2. The germline gives CDR1 SGDLS, CDR2 YYNGEE. The V and J ends lost 2 bases and 2 bases, in that order; junction bases with no gene match: 7. The CDR3 has 17 residues. For the CDR3, the DNA is TGTGCCAGCAGCGTCTACCCGGGACTAGCGGGAACCTACGAGCAGTACTTC. Encoded protein: CASSVYPGLAGTYEQYF.

The CDR3 here is CASSLVGDAYEQYF. In DNA, the CDR3 is TGTGCCAGCAGCTTAGTTGGTGATGCCTACGAGCAGTACTTC. The gene calls are TRBV7-8 and TRBJ2-7; D gene uncertain. This CDR3 region has 14 residues. Germline V gives CDR1 SGHVS, CDR2 FQNEAQ. V lost 1 base and J lost 2, with 9 bases in between.

Here the CDR3 reads CAISEASGSSDTQYF. In nucleotides, the CDR3 is TGTGCCATCAGTGAAGCTAGCGGGAGCTCAGATACGCAGTATTTT. The chain is built from TRBV10-3 and TRBJ2-3; 10 nucleotides line up with TRBD2. CDR1 is ENHRY, CDR2 SYGVKD, per germline. CDR3 size: 15 residues. Germline trimming cut 3 bases from V and 4 bases from J; bases unmatched to any gene: 4.

CDR3 amino acids: CASSPWTSANYGYTF. Here the CDR3 DNA reads TGTGCCAGCTCACCATGGACCTCCGCTAACTATGGCTACACCTTC. The chain recombines TRBV18 with TRBJ1-2; D unclear. The germline gives CDR1 KGHSH, CDR2 LQKENI. This CDR3 is built from 15 residues. The V end was cut by 2 bases, the J end by 0 bases, with 10 bases between. The whole variable domain, remainder taken from reference TRBV18 and TRBJ1-2, is NAGVMQNPRHLVRRRGQEARLRCSPMKGHSHVYWYRQLPEEGLKFMVYLQKENIIDESGMPKERFSAEFPKEGPSILRIQQVVRGDSAAYFCASSPWTSANYGYTFGSGTRLTVV.

The rearrangement uses TRBV28 and TRBJ2-5; the D gene is possibly TRBD1 (5 bases). The CDR3 runs 14 residues. Trimming removed 4 bases from V and 5 bases from J, with 14 bases in between. Germline V CDR1 and CDR2: MDHEN, SYDVKM. The CDR3 is CASSSSGFRETQYF. DNA for the CDR3: TGTGCCAGCAGTTCTTCAGGGTTCCGGGAGACCCAGTACTTC.

The chain couples TRBV25-1 to TRBJ2-4; the match to TRBD2 covers 7 bases. The CDR3 runs to 16 residues. Trimming at V came to 3 bases and at J to 2 bases, leaving 7 bases not matched to a gene. Per the germline V gene, CDR1 is MGHDK and CDR2 is SYGVNS. The DNA for the CDR3 is TGTGCCAGCAGTGACACACACGGGAGGTCCAAAAACATTCAGTACTTC. It codes for CASSDTHGRSKNIQYF.

The gene calls are TRBV5-4 and TRBJ2-7, with D hard to call. The V gene lost 2 bases and the J gene lost 2 bases, with 8 bases spanning the gap. Germline V gene sequence: CDR1 SGHNT, CDR2 YYREEE (reference sequence). The CDR3 is 13 residues long. CDR3 bases: TGTGCCAGCAGCTTAGGCCCTACCTACGAGCAGTACTTC. Protein: CASSLGPTYEQYF.

The gene calls are TRBV19 and TRBJ1-2; no clear D gene. Germline CDR1 reads LNHDA; CDR2 reads SQIVND (reference sequence). This CDR3 region has 16 residues. V was pared by 6 bases and J by 4 bases, with 21 bases between. CDR3 amino acids: CASSQREGWAFYGYTF. For the CDR3, the DNA is TGTGCCAGTAGCCAAAGGGAGGGATGGGCCTTCTATGGCTACACCTTC.

The chain links TRBV7-2 to TRBJ1-5, with a tentative D call TRBD1 (6 bases). The CDR3 spans 15 residues. Germline CDR1 is SGHTA and CDR2 is FQGNSA. The V end was cut by 7 bases, the J end by 1 base, with 14 bases between. Here the CDR3 reads CASTQQGGSNQPQHF. For the CDR3, the DNA is TGTGCCAGCACCCAACAGGGAGGGAGCAATCAGCCCCAGCATTTT.